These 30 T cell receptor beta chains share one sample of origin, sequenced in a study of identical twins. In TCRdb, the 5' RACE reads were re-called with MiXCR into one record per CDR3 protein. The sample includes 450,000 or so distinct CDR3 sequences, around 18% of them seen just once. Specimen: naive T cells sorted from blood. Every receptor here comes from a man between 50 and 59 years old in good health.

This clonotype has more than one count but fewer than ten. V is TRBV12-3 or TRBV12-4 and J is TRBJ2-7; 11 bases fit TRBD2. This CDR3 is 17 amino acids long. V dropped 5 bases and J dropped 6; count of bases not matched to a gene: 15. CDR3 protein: CASSPERKTSGIVEQYF. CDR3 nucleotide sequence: TGTGCCAGCAGTCCAGAACGAAAGACTAGCGGGATTGTCGAGCAGTACTTC.

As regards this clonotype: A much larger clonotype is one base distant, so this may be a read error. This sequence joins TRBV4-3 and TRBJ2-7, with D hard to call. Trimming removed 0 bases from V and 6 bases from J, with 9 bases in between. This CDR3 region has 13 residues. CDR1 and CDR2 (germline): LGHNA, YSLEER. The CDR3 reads CASSQDPHTEQYF. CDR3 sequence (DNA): TGCGCCAGCAGCCAAGATCCCCATACCGAGCAGTACTTC.

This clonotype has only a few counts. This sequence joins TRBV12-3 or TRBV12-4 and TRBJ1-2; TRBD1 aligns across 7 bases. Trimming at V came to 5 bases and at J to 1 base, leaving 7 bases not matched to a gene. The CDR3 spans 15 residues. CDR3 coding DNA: TGTGCCAGCAGTCCGGGACAGTTGCTTAACTATGGCTACACCTTC. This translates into CASSPGQLLNYGYTF.

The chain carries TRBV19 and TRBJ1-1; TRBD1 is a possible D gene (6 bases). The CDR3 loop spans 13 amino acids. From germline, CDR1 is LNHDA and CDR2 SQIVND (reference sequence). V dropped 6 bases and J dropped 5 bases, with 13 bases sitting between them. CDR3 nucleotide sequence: TGTGCCAGTAGCAGGGGCTTGATGACTGAAGCTTTCTTT. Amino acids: CASSRGLMTEAFF.

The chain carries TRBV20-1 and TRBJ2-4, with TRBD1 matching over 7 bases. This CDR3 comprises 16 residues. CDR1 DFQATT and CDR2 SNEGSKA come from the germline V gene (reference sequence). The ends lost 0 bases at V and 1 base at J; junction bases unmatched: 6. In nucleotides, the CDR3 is TGCAGTGCTAGAGATCCGAACAGGGGCGCCAAAAACATTCAGTACTTC. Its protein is CSARDPNRGAKNIQYF.

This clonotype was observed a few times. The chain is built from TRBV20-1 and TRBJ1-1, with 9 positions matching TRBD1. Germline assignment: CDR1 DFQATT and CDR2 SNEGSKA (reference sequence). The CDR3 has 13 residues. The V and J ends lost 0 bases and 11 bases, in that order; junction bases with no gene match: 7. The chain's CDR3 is CSAREVTGGFAFF. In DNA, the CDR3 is TGCAGTGCTAGAGAAGTAACAGGGGGCTTTGCTTTCTTT.

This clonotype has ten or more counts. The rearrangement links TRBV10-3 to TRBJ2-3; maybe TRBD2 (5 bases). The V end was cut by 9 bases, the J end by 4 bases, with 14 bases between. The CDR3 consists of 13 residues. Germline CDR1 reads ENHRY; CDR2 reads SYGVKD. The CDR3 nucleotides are TGTGCCATTGCAATGGAGGCGGCAGATACGCAGTATTTT. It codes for CAIAMEAADTQYF.

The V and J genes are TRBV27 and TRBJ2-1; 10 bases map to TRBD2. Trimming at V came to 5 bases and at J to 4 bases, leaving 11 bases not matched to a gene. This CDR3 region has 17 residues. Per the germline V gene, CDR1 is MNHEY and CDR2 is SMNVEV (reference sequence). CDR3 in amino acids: CASSTRLAGKRYNEQFF. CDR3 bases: TGTGCCAGCAGTACCCGACTAGCGGGTAAACGATACAATGAGCAGTTCTTC.

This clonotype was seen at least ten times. The CDR3, as DNA: TGTGCCAGCAGTGAACTTAGCGGGAGTTCCAATGAGCAGTTCTTC. Translated, it gives CASSELSGSSNEQFF. The V gene is TRBV25-1, the J gene TRBJ2-1; 9 positions match TRBD2. Germline CDR1 and CDR2: MGHDK and SYGVNS. Unmatched junction bases numbered 5, after V lost 2 bases and J lost 6 bases. CDR3 size: 15 residues. Drawing the rest from reference TRBV25-1 and TRBJ2-1, the complete variable domain is EADIYQTPRYLVIGTGKKITLECSQTMGHDKMYWYQQDPGMELHLIHYSYGVNSTEKGDLSSESTVSRIRTEHFPLTLESARPSHTSQYLCASSELSGSSNEQFFGPGTRLTVL.

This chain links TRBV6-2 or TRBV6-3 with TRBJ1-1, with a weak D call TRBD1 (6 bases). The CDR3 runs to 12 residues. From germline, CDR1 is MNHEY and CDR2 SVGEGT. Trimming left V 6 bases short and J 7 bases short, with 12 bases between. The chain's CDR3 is CASRDRPNEAFF. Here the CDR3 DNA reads TGTGCCAGCAGGGACAGACCTAATGAAGCTTTCTTT.

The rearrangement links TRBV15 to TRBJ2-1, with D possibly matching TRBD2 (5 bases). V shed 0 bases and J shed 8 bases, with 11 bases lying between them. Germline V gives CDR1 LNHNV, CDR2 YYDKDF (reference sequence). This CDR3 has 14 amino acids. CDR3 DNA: TGTGCCACCAGCAGAGACAGAGGGATTGATGAGCAGTTCTTC. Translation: CATSRDRGIDEQFF.

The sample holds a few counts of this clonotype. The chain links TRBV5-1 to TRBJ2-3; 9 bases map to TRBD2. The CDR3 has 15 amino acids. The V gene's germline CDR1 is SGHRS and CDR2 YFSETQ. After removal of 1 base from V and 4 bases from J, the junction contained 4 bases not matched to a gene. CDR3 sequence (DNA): TGCGCCAGCAGCTTGCTGAAGCGGGGGGCAGATACGCAGTATTTT. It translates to CASSLLKRGADTQYF. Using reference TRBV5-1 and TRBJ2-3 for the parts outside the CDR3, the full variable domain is KAGVTQTPRYLIKTRGQQVTLSCSPISGHRSVSWYQQTPGQGLQFLFEYFSETQRNKGNFPGRFSGRQFSNSRSEMNVSTLELGDSALYLCASSLLKRGADTQYFGPGTRLTVL.

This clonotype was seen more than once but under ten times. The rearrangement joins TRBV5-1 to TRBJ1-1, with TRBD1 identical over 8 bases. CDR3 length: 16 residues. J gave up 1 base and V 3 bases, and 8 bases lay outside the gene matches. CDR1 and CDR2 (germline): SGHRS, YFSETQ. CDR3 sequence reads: CASSSTPGQANTEAFF. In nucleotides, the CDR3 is TGCGCCAGCAGCTCTACCCCGGGACAGGCGAACACTGAAGCTTTCTTT.

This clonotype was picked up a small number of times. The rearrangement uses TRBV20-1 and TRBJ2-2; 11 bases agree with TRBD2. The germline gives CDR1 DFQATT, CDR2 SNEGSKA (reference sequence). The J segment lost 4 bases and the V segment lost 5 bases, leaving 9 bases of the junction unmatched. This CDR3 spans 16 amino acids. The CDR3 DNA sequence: TGCAGTGCTCTCCATAGCGGGAGGGGTACCACCGGGGAGCTGTTTTTT. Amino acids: CSALHSGRGTTGELFF.

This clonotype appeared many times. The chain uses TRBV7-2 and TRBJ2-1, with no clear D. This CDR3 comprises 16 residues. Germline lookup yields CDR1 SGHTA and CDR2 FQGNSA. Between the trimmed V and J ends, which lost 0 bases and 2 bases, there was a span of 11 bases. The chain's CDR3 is CASSLAGQQTYNEQFF. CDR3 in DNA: TGTGCCAGCAGCTTAGCCGGGCAGCAAACCTACAATGAGCAGTTCTTC. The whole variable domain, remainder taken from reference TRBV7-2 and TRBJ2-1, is GAGVSQSPSNKVTEKGKDVELRCDPISGHTALYWYRQSLGQGLEFLIYFQGNSAPDKSGLPSDRFSAERTGGSVSTLTIQRTQQEDSAVYLCASSLAGQQTYNEQFFGPGTRLTVL.

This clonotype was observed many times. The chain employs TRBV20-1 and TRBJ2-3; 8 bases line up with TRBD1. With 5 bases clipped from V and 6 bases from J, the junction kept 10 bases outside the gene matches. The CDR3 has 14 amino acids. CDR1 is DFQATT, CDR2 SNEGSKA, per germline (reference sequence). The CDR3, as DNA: TGCAGTGCTTCGGACAGGGTGAGATTGGATACGCAGTATTTT. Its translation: CSASDRVRLDTQYF.

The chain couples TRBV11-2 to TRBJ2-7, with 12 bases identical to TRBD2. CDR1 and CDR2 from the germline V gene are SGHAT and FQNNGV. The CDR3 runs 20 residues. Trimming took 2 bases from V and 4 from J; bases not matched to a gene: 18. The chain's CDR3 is CASSLLGSPMLAGGPYEQYF. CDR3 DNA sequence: TGTGCCAGCAGCTTATTGGGATCCCCAATGCTAGCGGGAGGGCCTTACGAGCAGTACTTC.

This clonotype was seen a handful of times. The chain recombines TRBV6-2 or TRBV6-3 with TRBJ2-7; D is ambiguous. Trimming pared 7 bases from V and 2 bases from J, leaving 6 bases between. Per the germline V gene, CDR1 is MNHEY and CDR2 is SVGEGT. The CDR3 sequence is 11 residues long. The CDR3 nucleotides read TGTGCCAGCACCGACACCTACGAGCAGTACTTC. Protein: CASTDTYEQYF.

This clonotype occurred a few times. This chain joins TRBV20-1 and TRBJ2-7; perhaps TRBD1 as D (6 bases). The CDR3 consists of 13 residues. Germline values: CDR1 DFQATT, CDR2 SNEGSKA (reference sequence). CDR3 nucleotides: TGCAGCGTACGAGGACAGTACTCCTACGAGCAGTACTTC. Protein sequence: CSVRGQYSYEQYF.

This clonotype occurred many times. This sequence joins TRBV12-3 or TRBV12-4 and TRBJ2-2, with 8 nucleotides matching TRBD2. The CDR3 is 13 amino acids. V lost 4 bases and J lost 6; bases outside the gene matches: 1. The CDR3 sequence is CASSSGGAGELFF. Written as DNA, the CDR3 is TGTGCCAGCAGTTCCGGGGGGGCCGGGGAGCTGTTTTTT.

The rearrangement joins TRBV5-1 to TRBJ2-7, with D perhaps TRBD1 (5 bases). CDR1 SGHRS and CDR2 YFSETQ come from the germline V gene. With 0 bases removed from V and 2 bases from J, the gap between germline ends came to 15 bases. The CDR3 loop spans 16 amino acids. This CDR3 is CASSLAPGKLAYEQYF. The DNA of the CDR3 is TGCGCCAGCAGCTTGGCCCCAGGGAAACTTGCCTACGAGCAGTACTTC.

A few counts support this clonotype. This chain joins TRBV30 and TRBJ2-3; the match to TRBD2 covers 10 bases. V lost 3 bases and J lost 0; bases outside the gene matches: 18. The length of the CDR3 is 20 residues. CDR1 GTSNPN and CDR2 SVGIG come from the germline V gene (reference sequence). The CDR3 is CAWRNLAGEWPPSSTDTQYF. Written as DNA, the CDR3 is TGTGCCTGGAGAAATCTAGCGGGAGAGTGGCCACCATCTAGCACAGATACGCAGTATTTT.

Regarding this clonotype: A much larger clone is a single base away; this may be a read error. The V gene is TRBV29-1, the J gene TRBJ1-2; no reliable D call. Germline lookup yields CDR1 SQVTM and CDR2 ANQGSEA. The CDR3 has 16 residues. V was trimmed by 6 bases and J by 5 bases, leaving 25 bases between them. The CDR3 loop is CSVHAKAGEPKYGYTF. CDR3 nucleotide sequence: TGCAGCGTCCACGCCAAAGCTGGGGAACCAAAGTATGGCTACACCTTC.

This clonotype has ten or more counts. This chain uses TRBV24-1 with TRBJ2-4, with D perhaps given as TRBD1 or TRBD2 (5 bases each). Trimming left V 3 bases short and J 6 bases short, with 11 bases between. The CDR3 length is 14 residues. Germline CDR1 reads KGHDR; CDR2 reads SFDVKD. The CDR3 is CATSDTKGPNIQYF. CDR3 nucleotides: TGTGCCACCAGTGATACGAAGGGACCAAACATTCAGTACTTC.

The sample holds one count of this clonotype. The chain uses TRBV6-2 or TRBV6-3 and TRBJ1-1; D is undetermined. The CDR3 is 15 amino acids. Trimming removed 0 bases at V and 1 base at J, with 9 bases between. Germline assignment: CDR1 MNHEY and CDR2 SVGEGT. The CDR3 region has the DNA TGTGCCAGCAGTTACTCGACCCGGACGAACACTGAAGCTTTCTTT. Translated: CASSYSTRTNTEAFF.

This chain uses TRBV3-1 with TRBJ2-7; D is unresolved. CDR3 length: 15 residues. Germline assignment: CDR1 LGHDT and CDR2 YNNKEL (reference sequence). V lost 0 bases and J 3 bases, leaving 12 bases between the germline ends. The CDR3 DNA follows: TGTGCCAGCAGCCAAGATAGAGCAGTGAACTACGAGCAGTACTTC. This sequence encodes CASSQDRAVNYEQYF.

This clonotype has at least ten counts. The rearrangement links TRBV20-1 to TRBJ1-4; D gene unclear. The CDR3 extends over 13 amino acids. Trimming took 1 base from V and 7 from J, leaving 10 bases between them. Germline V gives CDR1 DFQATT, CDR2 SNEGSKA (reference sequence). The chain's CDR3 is CSARVPGGEKLFF. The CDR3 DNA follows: TGCAGTGCTAGAGTACCCGGCGGTGAAAAACTGTTTTTT.

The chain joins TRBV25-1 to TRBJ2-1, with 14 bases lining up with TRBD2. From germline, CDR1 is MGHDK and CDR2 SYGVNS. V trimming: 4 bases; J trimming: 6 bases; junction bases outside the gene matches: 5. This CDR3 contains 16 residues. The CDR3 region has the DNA TGTGCCAGCAGTGGACCGGGACTAGCGGGAGCCAATGAGCAGTTCTTC. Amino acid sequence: CASSGPGLAGANEQFF.

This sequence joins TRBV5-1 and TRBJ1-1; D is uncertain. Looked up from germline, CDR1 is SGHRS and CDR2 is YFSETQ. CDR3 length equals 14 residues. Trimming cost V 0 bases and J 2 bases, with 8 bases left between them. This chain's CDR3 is CASSLASPNTEAFF. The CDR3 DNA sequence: TGCGCCAGCAGCTTGGCGTCCCCAAACACTGAAGCTTTCTTT. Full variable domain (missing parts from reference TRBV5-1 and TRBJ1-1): KAGVTQTPRYLIKTRGQQVTLSCSPISGHRSVSWYQQTPGQGLQFLFEYFSETQRNKGNFPGRFSGRQFSNSRSEMNVSTLELGDSALYLCASSLASPNTEAFFGQGTRLTVV.

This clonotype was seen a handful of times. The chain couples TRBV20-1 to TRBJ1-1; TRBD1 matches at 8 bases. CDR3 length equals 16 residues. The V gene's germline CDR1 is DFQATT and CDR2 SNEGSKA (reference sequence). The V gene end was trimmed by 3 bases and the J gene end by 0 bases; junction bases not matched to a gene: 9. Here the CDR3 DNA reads TGCAGTGCTAGGTCAGGGGGCTCGTACATGAACACTGAAGCTTTCTTT. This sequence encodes CSARSGGSYMNTEAFF.